The clone carrying this T cell receptor beta chain was seen at least ten times. Its antigen is undetermined. The sample originates from a study of T cells after posttransplantation cyclophosphamide. Study results and limitations: Recipient CMV seropositivity and CMV reactivation strongly tracked TRB clonality.

The CDR3 length is 18 residues. Losses at the gene ends were 6 bases for V and 7 bases for J; bases not matched to a gene: 15. The germline V gene has CDR1 SNHLY and CDR2 FYNNEI. Only in-frame clones appear in the TCRdb table, and some are missing; sequencing was by immunoSEQ multiplex PCR. The repertoire yields some 31,000 clones, none seen only once; the top ten contain about 4.9%. This receptor was obtained from a woman younger than 45 in good health and a related stem cell transplant donor. Sequencing was performed on PBMCs. V gene TRBV2 combines with J gene TRBJ1-6, with 10 bases fitting TRBD1. Here the CDR3 DNA reads TGTGCCAGCAGCGGAGGGGACAGGGGTAACCTGGGAAATTCACCCCTCCACTTT. It yields the protein CASSGGDRGNLGNSPLHF.